The rows below give T cell receptor beta chains drawn from one sample of a study of T cells in Graves' hyperthyroidism and ophthalmopathy. TCRdb used MiXCR to reprocess the multiplex PCR reads, holding one entry per CDR3 protein. The sample includes some 510,000 distinct CDR3 sequences, around 21% of them seen just once. Sequences were obtained from blood. These receptors all come from a man between 18 and 29 years old with Graves' hyperthyroidism. The CDR3 runs from the conserved cysteine through the conserved F or W. D genes are given only for firm matches. Clone size is stated in some rows and not others, as once, few, many or a class when expanded.

TRBV12-3/TRBV12-4,TRBD2,TRBJ2-5,NA,TGTGCCAGCAGTATGCGTCTAGCGGGAGGACAAGAGACCCAGTACTTC,CASSMRLAGGQETQYF
TRBV12-3/TRBV12-4,TRBD1,TRBJ2-6,many,TGTGCCAGCAGTTTTTCCCGGGACAGGGTACCGGGGGCCAACGTCCTGACTTTC,CASSFSRDRVPGANVLTF
TRBV19,NA,TRBJ1-1,many,TGTGCCAGCGCGGGAGGGGTTCTGGGCAACACTGAAGCTTTCTTT,CASAGGVLGNTEAFF
TRBV28,NA,TRBJ1-2,few,TGTGCCAGCAGTTCCCGGACCTCTAGGGGCTACACCTTC,CASSSRTSRGYTF
TRBV19,NA,TRBJ1-2,many,TGTGCCAGTACCGGCAGGTCGCCGACTAACTATGGCTACACCTTC,CASTGRSPTNYGYTF
TRBV11-2,NA,TRBJ1-2,NA,TGTGCCAGCAGCTTAGACCGTCCTGCTAACTATGGCTACACCTTC,CASSLDRPANYGYTF
TRBV3-1,NA,TRBJ2-7,NA,TGTGCCAGCAGCCAACTACCGTTTTCAGGATACGAGCAGTACTTC,CASSQLPFSGYEQYF
TRBV28,TRBD1,TRBJ1-3,many,TGTGCCAGCAGTCACAGGGGGCCTGGAAACACCATATATTTT,CASSHRGPGNTIYF
TRBV10-2,NA,TRBJ1-5,NA,TGCGCCAGCAGTGAGTCGACGGCCAATCAGCCCCAGCATTTT,CASSESTANQPQHF
TRBV2,TRBD1,TRBJ1-5,many,TGTGCCAGCAGTTATACAGGGGGCCTAAGCAATCAGCCCCAGCATTTT,CASSYTGGLSNQPQHF
TRBV6-1,NA,TRBJ1-1,many,TGTGCCAGCAGTGGGATACAGGGTGAGGCTTTCTTT,CASSGIQGEAFF
TRBV5-1,TRBD1,TRBJ2-2,NA,TGCGCCAGCAGCTTGGTGGGACAGGGCACCGGGGAGCTGTTTTTT,CASSLVGQGTGELFF
TRBV19,NA,TRBJ2-7,many,TGTGCCAGTAGAAACCGGACAGACGAAACCTACGAGCAGTACTTC,CASRNRTDETYEQYF
TRBV12-3/TRBV12-4,TRBD1,TRBJ1-2,NA,TGTGCCAGCTGCCGGGACAGGGGAGATTCTGGCTACACCTTC,CASCRDRGDSGYTF
TRBV7-3,NA,TRBJ1-1,few,TGTGCCAGCAGCCTAGACGGGGGTAGGGAAGCTTTCTTT,CASSLDGGREAFF
TRBV27,TRBD1,TRBJ2-7,many,TGTGCCAGCAGTTCATACACAGGGGCGCAAGTCCACGAGCAGTACTTC,CASSSYTGAQVHEQYF
TRBV7-9,NA,TRBJ2-2,many,TGTGCCAGCAGCGTGGTCCTGAACACCGGGGAGCTGTTTTTT,CASSVVLNTGELFF
TRBV5-1,NA,TRBJ1-2,many,TGCGCCAGCATCCCCGTAGGAGGCTACACCTTC,CASIPVGGYTF
TRBV20-1,TRBD2,TRBJ2-5,many,TGCAGTGCAATAGCGGGGGGATTTCAAGAGACCCAGTACTTC,CSAIAGGFQETQYF
TRBV3-1,NA,TRBJ1-2,many,TGTGCCAGCAGCCACGGGGCAGCGCTAGATGGCTACACCTTC,CASSHGAALDGYTF
TRBV7-2,NA,TRBJ1-5,NA,TGTGCCAGCAGCTTCCGGCAGGATCAGCCCCAGCATTTT,CASSFRQDQPQHF
TRBV7-9,TRBD1,TRBJ1-5,many,TGTGCCAGCAGCTCTTACAGGGGTGGCAATCAGCCCCAGCATTTT,CASSSYRGGNQPQHF
TRBV30,TRBD1,TRBJ1-3,NA,TGTGTCCGCGGGACAGGCCTGAGCTCTGGAAACACCATATATTTT,CVRGTGLSSGNTIYF
TRBV24-1,NA,TRBJ2-2,NA,TGTGCCACCAGCGTAGGGAGGGAGCTGTTTTTT,CATSVGRELFF
TRBV5-1,TRBD1,TRBJ2-5,many,TGCGCCAGCAGCTGGACAGGGGGCGCTCTGGAGACCCAGTACTTC,CASSWTGGALETQYF
TRBV2,NA,TRBJ2-7,few,TGTGCCAGCAGTGTAGGGCTTCTCCGCTCCTACGAGCAGTACTTC,CASSVGLLRSYEQYF
TRBV18,NA,TRBJ2-2,NA,TGTGCCAGCTCACCAGCCCCCGGGGAGCTGTTTTTT,CASSPAPGELFF
TRBV11-1,NA,TRBJ2-7,NA,TGTGCCAGCAGCTTTACTAGGTCCCACGAGCAGTACTTC,CASSFTRSHEQYF
TRBV19,NA,TRBJ1-2,many,TGTGCCAGTAGTCCTACGGTCCTCGGTGACTATGGCTACACCTTC,CASSPTVLGDYGYTF
TRBV2,NA,TRBJ2-6,many,TGTGCCAGCGAACAACAGGTGACTGGGGCCAACGTCCTGACTTTC,CASEQQVTGANVLTF
TRBV2,TRBD1,TRBJ2-5,few,TGTGCCAGCGGGGACAGGGACCAAGAGACCCAGTACTTC,CASGDRDQETQYF
TRBV6-4,TRBD2,TRBJ2-5,many,TGTGCCAGCGATTCAGGGTTACTAGCGGGGGGGCTCCAAGAGACCCAGTACTTC,CASDSGLLAGGLQETQYF
TRBV9,NA,TRBJ2-5,many,TGTGCCAGCAGCGTAGCGGGGTCCCGCGAGACCCAGTACTTC,CASSVAGSRETQYF
TRBV9,NA,TRBJ2-2,many,TGTGCCAGCAGCCGCCCAGGTGGGGGCAACACCGGGGAGCTGTTTTTT,CASSRPGGGNTGELFF
TRBV20-1,TRBD1,TRBJ1-1,many,TGCAGTGTCCACAGGGGGCAAACTGAAGCTTTCTTT,CSVHRGQTEAFF
TRBV12-3/TRBV12-4,NA,TRBJ2-5,NA,TGTGCCAGCAGTTTCTTCGCTGGGGAGACCCAGTACTTC,CASSFFAGETQYF
TRBV12-3/TRBV12-4,NA,TRBJ1-5,NA,TGTGCCAGCAGTTTATCACACCGCAATCAGCCCCAGCATTTT,CASSLSHRNQPQHF
TRBV11-3,TRBD2,TRBJ2-5,many,TGTGCCAGCAGCCCTGGACTAGCGGGGGCCCTCCAAGAGACCCAGTACTTC,CASSPGLAGALQETQYF